This TCR beta chain was sequenced during a study of blood T cell repertoires in COVID-19. Looking at the study overall: Some COVID-19 samples were acute and others convalescent; all came from the United States, Italy and Spain. T cells, B-cell-depleted T cells, or PBMCs provided the cDNA or gDNA that served as material.

Original analysis: Reference gene primers were amplified, and this amplification served to estimate nucleated cell counts. Sequencing used immunoSEQ multiplex PCR; TCRdb keeps in-frame clones, though not all of them. The D gene and trimming were derived from the DNA, and the V and J assignments and clone size from that table. Of approximately 130,000 clones listed, just under 80% were seen once; the top ten hold around 25%. Trimming took 4 bases from V and 1 from J, leaving 7 bases between them. Germline values: CDR1 LNHNV, CDR2 YYDKDF (reference sequence). CDR3 length: 13 amino acids. This clonotype originated in a human donor in a cohort sampled during active COVID-19. Specimen: peripheral blood. The chain uses TRBV15 and TRBJ1-1; weak D call: TRBD1 (5 bases). Here the CDR3 DNA reads TGTGCCACCAGCAAACAGGAGAACACTGAAGCTTTCTTT. Amino acid sequence: CATSKQENTEAFF.